This TCR beta chain stems from a study of response to subunit inactivated influenza vaccine. This clonotype was counted between two and nine times. With 1 base removed from V and 7 bases from J, the gap between germline ends came to 11 bases. CDR3 length: 14 residues. TCRdb re-analysed the RT-PCR reads in MiXCR, keeping a single row per CDR3 protein. The sample consists of roughly 710,000 distinct CDR3 sequences, about 15% of them appearing once. V gene TRBV12-3 or TRBV12-4 combines with J gene TRBJ1-5; perhaps TRBD1 as D (6 bases). The origin of this receptor is a man over 45 who received an inactivated influenza vaccine. The sequenced sample was PBMCs from blood, obtained 14 days before vaccination. The CDR3 is CASSLGWGQQPQHF. CDR3 coding DNA: TGTGCCAGCAGTTTAGGTTGGGGGCAACAGCCCCAGCATTTT.